This T cell receptor beta chain stems from a study of T cell responses to AZD1222 COVID-19 vaccine. Pooling covered second doses at about 4 or about 12 weeks. Germline V gives CDR1 SGHRS, CDR2 YFSETQ. V was shortened by 0 bases and J by 8 bases, with 11 bases between the two germline ends. This CDR3 has 13 residues. Produced via immunoSEQ multiplex PCR; TCRdb's table is partial and in-frame only. The profile covers over 100,000 clones, with about 87% appearing a single time and about 4% taken by the ten largest. The TCR originated in an adult who received the AZD1222 COVID-19 vaccine. V gene TRBV5-1 combines with J gene TRBJ1-2; D call uncertain. Material: peripheral blood, obtained 28 days after the second AZD1222 dose. The CDR3 sequence is CASSLGSLQGYTF. The CDR3 DNA is TGCGCCAGCAGCTTGGGCTCTTTGCAGGGCTACACCTTC.